The next 18 T cell receptor beta chains were all read from a single sample in a study of shared clonotypes between healthy human individuals. Using immunoSEQ multiplex PCR, the repertoire was profiled, and TCRdb retains in-frame clones only, with some absent. The sample lists about 2.4 million clones; around nine tenths were seen once. The source material was naive CD4+ T cells sorted from blood. The sample's subset: CD45RA+ positively selected. Receptors originate from a man younger than 35 in good health.

In DNA form, the CDR3 reads TGTGCCAGCAGCCATCGGGTAGCGTCTAGCACAGATACGCAGTATTTT. This translates into CASSHRVASSTDTQYF. This sequence joins TRBV5-5 and TRBJ2-3; D may be TRBD2 (5 bases). CDR3 length: 16 residues. V lost 4 bases and J lost 0, with 15 bases in between. CDR1 SGHKS and CDR2 YYEKEE come from the germline V gene (reference sequence).

In its sample, this clone was seen a few times. The V and J genes are TRBV30 and TRBJ1-1; D remains unclear. Trimming left V 2 bases short and J 1 base short, with 20 bases between. CDR3 length equals 17 residues. The germline CDR1 and CDR2 sequences are GTSNPN and SVGIG (reference sequence). Here the CDR3 DNA reads TGTGCCTGGAGTTCTACCCGATCGGGATCGGGGAACACTGAAGCTTTCTTT. This codes for CAWSSTRSGSGNTEAFF.

The rearrangement joins TRBV5-1 to TRBJ1-5; D is possibly TRBD1 (5 bases). Germline values: CDR1 SGHRS, CDR2 YFSETQ. This CDR3 has 15 residues. Trimming took off 0 bases at V and 2 bases at J, with 9 bases between the two ends. Here the CDR3 reads CASSLDGDRNQPQHF. The CDR3 DNA reads as TGCGCCAGCAGCTTGGATGGGGACCGCAATCAGCCCCAGCATTTT.

The chain has TRBV5-1 and TRBJ1-6; the D gene is possibly TRBD1 (5 bases). The CDR3 runs to 15 residues. V was trimmed by 0 bases and J by 8 bases, leaving 12 bases between them. Germline V gene sequence: CDR1 SGHRS, CDR2 YFSETQ. The CDR3, as DNA: TGCGCCAGCAGCTTGGCCGGGACGACCTATTCACCCCTCCACTTT. As protein: CASSLAGTTYSPLHF.

The rearrangement joins TRBV6-1 to TRBJ2-1; D is perhaps TRBD2 (6 bases). The CDR3 totals 15 residues. Looked up from germline, CDR1 is MNHNS and CDR2 is SASEGT. The V end was cut by 2 bases, the J end by 7 bases, with 15 bases between. For the CDR3, the DNA is TGTGCCAGCAGTGAAAGGGGACTGGGGAAGAATGAGCAGTTCTTC. It codes for CASSERGLGKNEQFF.

V is TRBV5-1 and J is TRBJ2-3; TRBD1 or TRBD2 may be the D gene (5 bases each). CDR3 length: 14 amino acids. V lost 2 bases and J 2 bases, leaving 9 bases between the germline ends. Germline V CDR1 and CDR2: SGHRS, YFSETQ. The CDR3 coding sequence is TGCGCCAGCAGCTTCCCAGGGACCACAGATACGCAGTATTTT. Amino acids: CASSFPGTTDTQYF.

V and J are TRBV10-3 and TRBJ2-2; perhaps D is TRBD1 or TRBD2 (6 bases each). CDR1 is ENHRY and CDR2 is SYGVKD in the germline V gene. The CDR3 contains 15 residues. Deletions cut 2 bases from V and 3 bases from J, with 10 bases between. The CDR3 loop is CAISEGGPYTGELFF. The CDR3 nucleotides read TGTGCCATCAGTGAGGGGGGGCCGTACACCGGGGAGCTGTTTTTT.

V is TRBV7-2 and J is TRBJ2-1; the D is unclear. This CDR3 spans 15 amino acids. Per germline, CDR1 SGHTA and CDR2 FQGNSA. The germline V and J ends were trimmed by 0 bases and 6 bases, with 12 bases remaining between them. For the CDR3, the DNA is TGTGCCAGCAGCTTAGCGATTGCGGCCCTCAATGAGCAGTTCTTC. Translation gives CASSLAIAALNEQFF.

V is TRBV6-6 and J is TRBJ2-5; D is possibly TRBD2 (6 bases). The germline V gene has CDR1 MNHNY and CDR2 SVGAGI (reference sequence). The CDR3 totals 14 residues. Trimming stripped 5 bases from V and 6 bases from J, with 16 bases between. The CDR3 spells CASSRAAGSKTQYF. The CDR3 region has the DNA TGTGCCAGCAGTAGGGCGGCGGGATCGAAGACCCAGTACTTC.

The chain employs TRBV28 and TRBJ2-2, with D hard to call. Trimming stripped 3 bases from V and 1 base from J, with 9 bases between. From germline, CDR1 is MDHEN and CDR2 SYDVKM. The CDR3 length is 15 residues. The CDR3 reads CASSLLNVNTGELFF. The CDR3 DNA reads as TGTGCCAGCAGTTTGCTGAATGTGAACACCGGGGAGCTGTTTTTT.

This clone has a single count. The rearrangement links TRBV5-1 to TRBJ1-2, with 8 bases fitting TRBD1. CDR3 length equals 15 residues. CDR1 is SGHRS and CDR2 is YFSETQ in the germline V gene. J lost 4 bases, V lost 4 bases, and 9 bases had no gene match. DNA of the CDR3: TGCGCCAGCAGCCTACGGCAGGGGGCCAGCTATGGCTACACCTTC. Translated, it gives CASSLRQGASYGYTF.

The J gene is TRBJ1-3, the V gene TRBV11-2; TRBD1 aligns across 12 bases. The germline V gene has CDR1 SGHAT and CDR2 FQNNGV. The V and J ends lost 5 bases and 3 bases, in that order; junction bases with no gene match: 2. The CDR3 is 15 amino acids. The CDR3 DNA reads as TGTGCCAGCAGCGGGACAGGGGGCCTTGGAAACACCATATATTTT. As protein: CASSGTGGLGNTIYF.

The rearrangement links TRBV27 to TRBJ2-3; 8 nucleotides agree with TRBD2. This CDR3 has 15 amino acids. Germline trimming cut 0 bases from V and 4 bases from J; bases unmatched to any gene: 3. Germline-derived CDR1 and CDR2 are MNHEY and SMNVEV (reference sequence). The CDR3, as DNA: TGTGCCAGCAGTTTATCCGGGGGGGCCCCAGATACGCAGTATTTT. The encoded protein is CASSLSGGAPDTQYF.

The chain employs TRBV11-2 and TRBJ2-2, with D possibly TRBD2 on 5 matching bases. Between the trimmed V and J ends, which lost 6 bases and 3 bases, there was a span of 11 bases. Germline CDR1 SGHAT, CDR2 FQNNGV. The length of the CDR3 is 14 residues. DNA for the CDR3: TGTGCCAGCAGGCAGAGGGTTCACACCGGGGAGCTGTTTTTT. Protein sequence: CASRQRVHTGELFF.

The rearrangement links TRBV6-5 to TRBJ1-2; D is undetermined. Trimming stripped 2 bases from V and 0 bases from J, with 7 bases between. The CDR3 consists of 14 residues. Germline V CDR1 and CDR2: MNHEY, SVGAGI. DNA for the CDR3: TGTGCCAGCAGTTACGCGGCCTCTAACTATGGCTACACCTTC. Protein sequence: CASSYAASNYGYTF.

CDR3 amino acids: CASSLAQWEQPQHF. The CDR3 bases are TGTGCCAGCAGCTTGGCACAATGGGAGCAGCCCCAGCATTTT. The V call is TRBV7-9, the J call TRBJ1-5, with unresolved D. Between the trimmed V and J ends, which lost 3 bases and 7 bases, there was a span of 13 bases. This CDR3 region has 14 residues. Germline CDR1 and CDR2: SEHNR and FQNEAQ (reference sequence).

The CDR3 sequence: CSVRDSTYEQYF. The DNA for the CDR3 is TGCAGCGTTCGGGACAGCACCTACGAGCAGTACTTC. The chain joins TRBV29-1 to TRBJ2-7; 7 bases are a match to TRBD1. J lost 2 bases, V lost 5 bases, and 3 bases had no gene match. The V gene's germline CDR1 is SQVTM and CDR2 ANQGSEA. The CDR3 contains 12 residues.

This rearrangement joins TRBV6-6 to TRBJ2-7, with TRBD1 identical over 10 bases. V lost 6 bases, J lost 2 bases, and 7 bases stayed unmatched. This CDR3 is built from 15 residues. Germline CDR1 and CDR2: MNHNY and SVGAGI (reference sequence). The CDR3 loop is CASSGAGTGAYEQYF. CDR3 DNA sequence: TGTGCCAGCAGCGGTGCGGGGACAGGGGCCTACGAGCAGTACTTC.